Here is one T cell receptor (beta chain) with its context. Its target is not known. V lost 3 bases to trimming and J lost 0 bases, with 9 bases between them. CDR1 is LNHDA and CDR2 is SQIVND in the germline V gene (reference sequence). The CDR3 is 15 amino acids. The data belong to a study of shared clonotypes between healthy human individuals. Findings and limits, study-wide: The naive CD4 repertoires of four donors were compared, and roughly 5.1% of clonotypes were shared. Generally, estimated richness proved larger in naive subsets than it did in memory subsets.

Several immunoSEQ plates received, in even portions, the genomic DNA of each subset. Generated by immunoSEQ multiplex PCR, the TCRdb table keeps only in-frame clones and is missing some. In the table there are 2,500,000 or so clones, 93% of which are singletons. The sequence came from a man younger than 30 in good health. Some clones in this sample may be carry-over from other donors' samples. What was sequenced was naive CD4+ T cells from PBMCs. As for subset: CD45RA+ positively selected. The chain combines TRBV19 with TRBJ2-1; a weak D match, TRBD2 (6 bases). CDR3 region: CASSMRRDSYNEQFF. The CDR3, as DNA: TGTGCCAGTAGTATGCGGCGGGACTCCTACAATGAGCAGTTCTTC.